This is a list of T cell receptor beta chains from one sample in a study of shared clonotypes between healthy human individuals. Libraries were prepared by immunoSEQ multiplex PCR; TCRdb keeps only in-frame clonotypes and omits some of them. The sample lists more than 2 million clones; 85% to 95% were seen once. The material sequenced was naive CD4+ T cells sorted from blood. These receptors all stem from a man between 18 and 35 years old in good health. Both conserved end residues are part of each CDR3. A D gene is named only where the DNA matches it firmly. For some rows the clone size is stated as once, few or many, or as a class when expanded; others skip it.

TRBV7-2	TRBJ2-3	-	-	CASSRGLGAADTQYF	TGTGCCAGCAGCCGGGGACTGGGTGCTGCAGATACGCAGTATTTT
TRBV11-2	TRBJ2-2	TRBD1	many	CASSLQGARTGELFF	TGTGCCAGCAGCTTACAGGGGGCGCGCACCGGGGAGCTGTTTTTT
TRBV5-4	TRBJ1-1	-	-	CASSSAMSPNTEAFF	TGTGCCAGCAGCTCGGCGATGAGTCCGAACACTGAAGCTTTCTTT
TRBV5-1	TRBJ2-5	TRBD1	-	CASSFDRGGETQYF	TGCGCCAGCAGCTTCGACAGGGGTGGAGAGACCCAGTACTTC
TRBV18	TRBJ2-2	-	-	CASSPGRGPQGTGELFF	TGTGCCAGCTCACCCGGTAGAGGTCCCCAAGGCACCGGGGAGCTGTTTTTT
TRBV6-1	TRBJ1-5	-	-	CASSEPGQPQHF	TGTGCCAGCAGTGAACCAGGGCAGCCCCAGCATTTT
TRBV6-6	TRBJ2-7	-	-	CASKKGGEQYF	TGTGCCAGCAAAAAAGGGGGGGAGCAGTACTTC
TRBV20-1	TRBJ2-7	-	-	CSASDYAEQYF	TGCAGTGCTTCGGACTATGCCGAGCAGTACTTC
TRBV2	TRBJ1-5	-	-	CASRQPGIMQPQHF	TGTGCCAGCAGGCAACCAGGGATAATGCAGCCCCAGCATTTT
TRBV6-1	TRBJ2-3	-	-	CASKIGIGADTQYF	TGTGCCAGCAAGATAGGGATTGGCGCAGATACGCAGTATTTT
TRBV10-3	TRBJ2-7	TRBD1	once	CATRTGFSSYEQYF	TGTGCCACCCGGACAGGGTTCAGCTCCTACGAGCAGTACTTC
TRBV11-2	TRBJ2-5	-	once	CASSFTGVETQYF	TGTGCCAGCAGCTTCACCGGGGTGGAGACCCAGTACTTC
TRBV10-3	TRBJ1-2	-	-	CAIGQGQEGGYTF	TGTGCCATTGGCCAAGGGCAGGAGGGTGGCTACACCTTC